These 27 T cell receptor beta chains originate from one sample sequenced in a study of blood T cell repertoires in COVID-19. The protocol was immunoSEQ multiplex PCR, while the TCRdb copy is restricted to in-frame clones and leaves out a portion. The sample has 150,000 to 200,000 clones; roughly 87% are singletons. Material for sequencing was peripheral blood. The receptors come from a woman aged 50 to 60 with acute or convalescent COVID-19.

CDR3 sequence: CATSPLGGASLRGNTIYF. The CDR3 nucleotides read TGTGCCACCAGCCCCCTGGGGGGGGCGTCGCTAAGGGGAAACACCATATATTTT. V and J are TRBV15 and TRBJ1-3, with D possibly matching TRBD1 (6 bases). CDR3 length: 18 amino acids. Germline V gene lookup returns CDR1 LNHNV and CDR2 YYDKDF (reference sequence). V shed 5 bases and J shed 4 bases, with 24 bases lying between them.

The rearrangement links TRBV30 to TRBJ1-2, with D unclear. Germline CDR1 is GTSNPN and CDR2 is SVGIG (reference sequence). The CDR3 covers 12 residues. The CDR3 sequence: CARSGVNYGYTF. CDR3 nucleotides: TGTGCTCGGAGCGGGGTTAACTATGGCTACACCTTC.

This sequence joins TRBV9 and TRBJ2-5, with a tentative D call TRBD2 (6 bases). V lost 0 bases to trimming and J lost 3 bases, with 15 bases between them. The CDR3 has 16 residues. Germline lookup yields CDR1 SGDLS and CDR2 YYNGEE. CDR3 amino acids: CASSVDPGVAKETQYF. As DNA, the CDR3 is TGTGCCAGCAGCGTAGATCCGGGGGTCGCGAAAGAGACCCAGTACTTC.

The rearrangement joins TRBV19 to TRBJ2-2; D is possibly TRBD2 (6 bases). The CDR3 covers 15 residues. Germline V gene sequence: CDR1 LNHDA, CDR2 SQIVND (reference sequence). Deletions cut 5 bases from V and 4 bases from J, with 14 bases between. CDR3 amino acids: CASSEWGGGTGELFF. The CDR3 DNA follows: TGTGCCAGTAGTGAGTGGGGAGGAGGCACCGGGGAGCTGTTTTTT.

V is TRBV5-1 and J is TRBJ1-6; D may be TRBD1 (5 bases). V lost 0 bases and J lost 10, with 17 bases in between. CDR1 SGHRS and CDR2 YFSETQ come from the germline V gene. The CDR3 consists of 16 residues. The CDR3 DNA reads TGCGCCAGCAGCTTGGGGGCCTCCGGGGGAACGTCACCCCTCCACTTT. Protein product: CASSLGASGGTSPLHF.

The chain combines TRBV27 with TRBJ2-5; D not resolved. The CDR3 spans 13 residues. Trimming left V 2 bases short and J 2 bases short, with 6 bases between. The germline V gene has CDR1 MNHEY and CDR2 SMNVEV (reference sequence). The CDR3 sequence: CASSLTRQETQYF. CDR3 sequence (DNA): TGTGCCAGCAGTTTAACCAGACAAGAGACCCAGTACTTC.

The chain couples TRBV7-7 to TRBJ2-2, with D tentatively TRBD1 (5 bases). The CDR3 runs to 16 residues. Germline CDR1 SSHAT, CDR2 FNYEAQ (reference sequence). V dropped 5 bases and J dropped 6 bases, with 19 bases sitting between them. CDR3 sequence reads: CASSENPTGVPGELFF. CDR3 nucleotide sequence: TGTGCCAGCAGCGAGAATCCTACAGGAGTTCCCGGGGAGCTGTTTTTT.

The chain has TRBV29-1 and TRBJ1-2, with D possibly TRBD1 on 5 matching bases. CDR3 length equals 13 residues. Germline V gene data show CDR1 as SQVTM and CDR2 as ANQGSEA. V lost 5 bases and J lost 0, with 10 bases in between. Here the CDR3 DNA reads TGCAGCGTTAGGACACAAACTAACTATGGCTACACCTTC. Protein: CSVRTQTNYGYTF.

The genes are TRBV27 and TRBJ1-5; D gene ambiguous. Per the germline V gene, CDR1 is MNHEY and CDR2 is SMNVEV (reference sequence). The CDR3 totals 15 residues. Trimming pared 3 bases from V and 6 bases from J, leaving 15 bases between. The CDR3 region is CASSLGGTMGQPQHF. DNA of the CDR3: TGTGCCAGCAGTTTGGGTGGAACTATGGGTCAGCCCCAGCATTTT.

J is TRBJ2-3 and V is TRBV30, with 10 bases fitting TRBD2. V was clipped by 0 bases and J by 8 bases; unmatched bases: 8. Germline CDR1 and CDR2: GTSNPN and SVGIG (reference sequence). The CDR3 covers 15 residues. This chain's CDR3 is CAWSVTSGASGTQYF. The CDR3 bases are TGTGCCTGGAGTGTAACTAGCGGGGCCAGTGGTACGCAGTATTTT.

V usage is TRBV3-1 (or the pseudogene TRBV3-2) and J usage is TRBJ2-3, with TRBD2 identical over 13 bases. The length of the CDR3 is 17 residues. Germline CDR1 LGHDT, CDR2 YNNKEL (reference sequence). V trimming: 1 base; J trimming: 4 bases; junction bases outside the gene matches: 5. The CDR3 DNA sequence: TGTGCCAGCAGCCAAGGCCCGGGACTAGCGGGGTCAGATACGCAGTATTTT. This translates into CASSQGPGLAGSDTQYF.

This sequence joins TRBV19 and TRBJ1-5; TRBD1 matches 7 bases. After removal of 7 bases from V and 1 base from J, the junction contained 10 bases not matched to a gene. Germline assignment: CDR1 LNHDA and CDR2 SQIVND (reference sequence). This CDR3 is built from 16 residues. The CDR3 DNA reads TGTGCCAGTAAAAATTCGGGACAGTCGAGCAATCAGCCCCAGCATTTT. It is translated as CASKNSGQSSNQPQHF.

J is TRBJ2-3 and V is TRBV7-3, with 8 bases that match TRBD2. The CDR3 has 16 residues. The V segment lost 2 bases and the J segment 7 bases; nucleotides outside the gene matches: 11. CDR1 and CDR2 from the germline V gene are SGHTA and FQGTGA. The DNA of the CDR3 is TGTGCCAGCAGCTTAGGGGGAGCGGGGGCAGGATATACGCAGTATTTT. Amino acids: CASSLGGAGAGYTQYF.

This chain links TRBV12-3 or TRBV12-4 with TRBJ2-1; D possibly corresponds to TRBD2 (5 bases). V gave up 10 bases and J gave up 6 bases, with 13 bases separating them. The CDR3 is 12 residues long. The CDR3 reads CATLIGLNEQFF. In nucleotides, the CDR3 is TGTGCCACGCTTATTGGACTCAATGAGCAGTTCTTC.

The chain links TRBV5-1 to TRBJ1-6, with D maybe TRBD1 (6 bases). The CDR3 has 12 amino acids. V lost 7 bases and J lost 10, with 12 bases in between. CDR1 and CDR2 from the germline V gene are SGHRS and YFSETQ. The CDR3: CASREGESPLHF. DNA for the CDR3: TGCGCCAGCCGGGAGGGGGAATCACCCCTCCACTTT.

The J gene is TRBJ2-1, the V gene TRBV9, with D possibly matching TRBD2 (6 bases). The CDR3 length is 15 residues. CDR1 and CDR2 from the germline V gene are SGDLS and YYNGEE. V was shortened by 4 bases and J by 1 base, with 12 bases between the two germline ends. CDR3 protein: CASSPRDLSYNEQFF. The CDR3, as DNA: TGTGCCAGCAGCCCGCGGGACTTATCCTACAATGAGCAGTTCTTC.

V is TRBV18 and J is TRBJ2-7, with 11 bases lining up with TRBD1. J gave up 4 bases and V 2 bases, and 4 bases lay outside the gene matches. Germline CDR1 and CDR2: KGHSH and LQKENI. The CDR3 extends over 15 amino acids. CDR3 nucleotides: TGTGCCAGCTCACCAGGGACAGGGGGGTTATACGAGCAGTACTTC. As protein: CASSPGTGGLYEQYF.

The rearrangement joins TRBV27 to TRBJ1-1, with D tentatively TRBD1 (6 bases). Trimming took off 3 bases at V and 5 bases at J, with 7 bases between the two ends. Germline CDR1 MNHEY, CDR2 SMNVEV (reference sequence). This CDR3 is built from 12 residues. The CDR3 loop is CASSFRGTEAFF. CDR3 nucleotides: TGTGCCAGCAGTTTCAGGGGTACTGAAGCTTTCTTT.

The chain couples TRBV19 to TRBJ1-4; D gene unclear. Trimming took off 8 bases at V and 0 bases at J, with 10 bases between the two ends. The CDR3 runs 14 residues. Germline CDR1 LNHDA, CDR2 SQIVND (reference sequence). This CDR3 reads CASSRQATNEKLFF. DNA of the CDR3: TGTGCCAGTTCCAGGCAGGCAACTAATGAAAAACTGTTTTTT.

The count of this clone is one. The chain employs TRBV20-1 and TRBJ2-1, with 7 bases that match TRBD1. The CDR3 extends over 13 amino acids. With 3 bases clipped from V and 9 bases from J, the junction kept 8 bases outside the gene matches. From germline, CDR1 is DFQATT and CDR2 SNEGSKA (reference sequence). This CDR3 is CSASEGARGEQFF. The CDR3 DNA reads TGCAGTGCTAGTGAGGGGGCCCGGGGTGAGCAGTTCTTC.

The chain employs TRBV12-3 or TRBV12-4 and TRBJ1-5, with D unclear. The CDR3 has 12 amino acids. Between the trimmed V and J ends, which lost 3 bases and 7 bases, there was a span of 7 bases. CDR3 nucleotides: TGTGCCAGCAGTTTCGAGGTCCAGCCCCAGCATTTT. Amino acids: CASSFEVQPQHF.

The chain carries TRBV11-2 and TRBJ2-2, with D possibly matching TRBD2 (5 bases). Trimming stripped 1 base from V and 0 bases from J, with 12 bases between. CDR3 length equals 17 residues. Germline V CDR1 and CDR2: SGHAT, FQNNGV. CDR3 amino acids: CASSLAGLAANTGELFF. DNA of the CDR3: TGTGCCAGCAGCTTAGCCGGTCTAGCTGCGAACACCGGGGAGCTGTTTTTT. The full variable domain, rest sourced from reference TRBV11-2 and TRBJ2-2, is EAGVAQSPRYKIIEKRQSVAFWCNPISGHATLYWYQQILGQGPKLLIQFQNNGVVDDSQLPKDRFSAERLKGVDSTLKIQPAKLEDSAVYLCASSLAGLAANTGELFFGEGSRLTVL.

This clone was seen a single time. The gene calls are TRBV7-2 and TRBJ2-1; TRBD2 is a possible D gene (5 bases). The V gene lost 0 bases and the J gene lost 5 bases, with 11 bases spanning the gap. The CDR3 is 15 residues long. Germline loops: CDR1 SGHTA, CDR2 FQGNSA. CDR3 amino acids: CASSLARGFHNEQFF. The CDR3 coding sequence is TGTGCCAGCAGCTTAGCTCGGGGTTTCCACAATGAGCAGTTCTTC.

The chain combines TRBV6-5 with TRBJ2-3; 11 bases are shared with TRBD2. The CDR3 extends over 16 amino acids. CDR1 is MNHEY, CDR2 SVGAGI, per germline. V shed 2 bases and J 5 bases; nucleotides not matched to a gene: 6. CDR3 amino acids: CASSYGSGRAGDTQYF. CDR3 bases: TGTGCCAGCAGTTACGGTAGCGGGAGGGCAGGAGATACGCAGTATTTT.

V usage is TRBV12-3 or TRBV12-4 and J usage is TRBJ1-6, with no clear D. The V end was cut by 5 bases, the J end by 10 bases, with 12 bases between. The CDR3 runs to 13 residues. The chain's CDR3 is CASSPLLSSPLHF. CDR3 DNA: TGTGCCAGCAGTCCTCTGTTGTCGTCACCCCTCCACTTT.

The chain combines TRBV2 with TRBJ1-2; 8 bases agree with TRBD1. Germline V gene data show CDR1 as SNHLY and CDR2 as FYNNEI. V dropped 2 bases and J dropped 2; count of bases not matched to a gene: 7. This CDR3 has 16 amino acids. The CDR3 DNA follows: TGTGCCAGCAGTGAAAGGGGGGACAGGCCAAACTATGGCTACACCTTC. It specifies CASSERGDRPNYGYTF.

This chain links TRBV5-6 with TRBJ2-7, with TRBD1 matching over 10 bases. The CDR3 sequence is 15 residues long. Germline trimming cut 4 bases from V and 3 bases from J; bases unmatched to any gene: 7. Looked up from germline, CDR1 is SGHDT and CDR2 is YYEEEE. CDR3 region: CASSGEGQGLYEQYF. The DNA of the CDR3 is TGTGCCAGCAGCGGTGAGGGACAGGGGCTCTACGAGCAGTACTTC.